The 25 T cell receptor beta chains presented below share a single source sample, sequenced in a study of OX40 agonist ivuxolimab in advanced cancers. Only in-frame clones appear in the TCRdb table, and some are missing; sequencing was by immunoSEQ multiplex PCR. The repertoire holds 42,000 or so clones, approximately 87% seen once, with roughly a third in the top ten. Sequenced here: CD4+ or CD8+ T cells sorted from blood, sampled in a trial of the OX40 agonist ivuxolimab. These receptors were taken from an adult with an advanced solid tumor such as melanoma, head and neck, liver or kidney cancer.

This chain connects TRBV18 to TRBJ1-2; 12 bases are a match to TRBD1. The germline V gene encodes CDR1 KGHSH and CDR2 LQKENI. CDR3 size: 15 residues. J was trimmed by 7 bases and V by 2 bases; bases with no gene match: 5. For the CDR3, the DNA is TGTGCCAGCTCACCAACCGGGACAGGGGGCATTGGCTACACCTTC. This translates into CASSPTGTGGIGYTF. The entire variable domain, with the rest obtained from reference TRBV18 and TRBJ1-2, is as follows: NAGVMQNPRHLVRRRGQEARLRCSPMKGHSHVYWYRQLPEEGLKFMVYLQKENIIDESGMPKERFSAEFPKEGPSILRIQQVVRGDSAAYFCASSPTGTGGIGYTFGSGTRLTVV.

This chain uses TRBV6-5 with TRBJ2-5; D could derive from TRBD1 or TRBD2 (5 bases each). V lost 5 bases, J lost 11 bases, and 18 bases lay in between. CDR1 is MNHEY and CDR2 is SVGAGI in the germline V gene. CDR3 size: 13 residues. CDR3 sequence reads: CASSGTRPSKQYF. The CDR3 DNA follows: TGTGCCAGCAGTGGGACCCGACCAAGCAAGCAGTACTTC.

The gene calls are TRBV28 and TRBJ2-3, with no clear D. In germline, CDR1 is MDHEN, CDR2 SYDVKM. The V end was cut by 3 bases, the J end by 2 bases, with 12 bases between. CDR3 size: 15 residues. The CDR3 nucleotides are TGTGCCAGCAGTTTGCTCGCTGGTTCCACAGATACGCAGTATTTT. This sequence encodes CASSLLAGSTDTQYF. Variable domain in full (rest from reference TRBV28 and TRBJ2-3): DVKVTQSSRYLVKRTGEKVFLECVQDMDHENMFWYRQDPGLGLRLIYFSYDVKMKEKGDIPEGYSVSREKKERFSLILESASTNQTSMYLCASSLLAGSTDTQYFGPGTRLTVL.

In nucleotides, the CDR3 is TGCGCCAGCAGCCCTTCACCGGGACAGAAGAACACTGAAGCTTTCTTT. Its protein product is CASSPSPGQKNTEAFF. The genes are TRBV4-1 and TRBJ1-1; 7 positions agree with TRBD1. Trimming at V came to 4 bases and at J to 1 base, leaving 9 bases not matched to a gene. The CDR3 is made up of 16 amino acids. Germline V gives CDR1 MGHRA, CDR2 YSYEKL.

The rearrangement uses TRBV6-1 and TRBJ2-5; D may be TRBD1 (6 bases). The germline CDR1 and CDR2 sequences are MNHNS and SASEGT. This CDR3 has 16 amino acids. Trimming took 0 bases from V and 3 from J, leaving 14 bases between them. The CDR3 loop is CASSEAAGAVEETQYF. The CDR3 nucleotides are TGTGCCAGCAGTGAAGCGGCAGGGGCCGTTGAAGAGACCCAGTACTTC.

The J gene is TRBJ2-7, the V gene TRBV11-2; D gene ambiguous. Trimming removed 0 bases at V and 4 bases at J, with 7 bases between. The CDR3 contains 13 residues. Germline loops: CDR1 SGHAT, CDR2 FQNNGV. The CDR3 bases are TGTGCCAGCAGCTTAGAGTATGGGTACGAGCAGTACTTC. Protein sequence: CASSLEYGYEQYF.

The chain uses TRBV6-4 and TRBJ1-3; D unresolved. The CDR3 totals 11 residues. The ends were cut back, 6 bases at V and 7 bases at J, with 7 bases in the middle. Germline assignment: CDR1 MRHNA and CDR2 SNTAGT. As DNA, the CDR3 is TGTGCCAGCAGGGTGGGGAACACCATATATTTT. Translating it yields CASRVGNTIYF.

This chain joins TRBV11-1 and TRBJ1-2; possibly TRBD1 for D (6 bases). The germline CDR1 and CDR2 sequences are SGHAT and FQDESV (reference sequence). V lost 1 base and J lost 3, with 15 bases in between. The CDR3 has 16 amino acids. The CDR3 loop is CASSLEGQKFDYGYTF. DNA of the CDR3: TGTGCCAGCAGCTTAGAGGGACAAAAGTTCGACTATGGCTACACCTTC. The whole variable domain, remainder taken from reference TRBV11-1 and TRBJ1-2, is EAEVAQSPRYKITEKSQAVAFWCDPISGHATLYWYRQILGQGPELLVQFQDESVVDDSQLPKDRFSAERLKGVDSTLKIQPAELGDSAMYLCASSLEGQKFDYGYTFGSGTRLTVV.

The DNA of the CDR3 is TGCGCCAGCAGCTTGGGACGGGGGCAAGAGACCCAGTACTTC. Translated, it gives CASSLGRGQETQYF. The rearrangement links TRBV5-1 to TRBJ2-5, with a weak D call TRBD2 (6 bases). CDR1 and CDR2 (germline): SGHRS, YFSETQ. Trimming pared 0 bases from V and 2 bases from J, leaving 8 bases between. This CDR3 has 14 residues.

CDR3 protein: CASSYSTNYEQYF. The CDR3 coding sequence is TGTGCCAGCAGTTACTCGACTAACTACGAGCAGTACTTC. The chain uses TRBV6-6 and TRBJ2-7; D may be TRBD2 (5 bases). In germline, CDR1 is MNHNY, CDR2 SVGAGI (reference sequence). The CDR3 loop spans 13 amino acids. The V and J ends lost 0 bases and 3 bases respectively, with 6 bases between them.

The V and J genes are TRBV19 and TRBJ2-6, with a tentative D call TRBD2 (5 bases). V shed 7 bases and J shed 0 bases, with 10 bases lying between them. The CDR3 extends over 15 amino acids. CDR1 LNHDA and CDR2 SQIVND come from the germline V gene (reference sequence). The CDR3, as DNA: TGTGCCAGTATGGGCGGAGGCTCTGGGGCCAACGTCCTGACTTTC. It yields the protein CASMGGGSGANVLTF.

The chain employs TRBV2 and TRBJ2-3, with a possible D match to TRBD2 (6 bases). Trimming stripped 3 bases from V and 6 bases from J, with 10 bases between. Germline values: CDR1 SNHLY, CDR2 FYNNEI. The CDR3 consists of 13 residues. The CDR3 bases are TGTGCCAGCAGTGATGGAGGGGCGGATACGCAGTATTTT. Its protein is CASSDGGADTQYF.

The chain links TRBV5-4 to TRBJ2-7; possible D gene TRBD1, 5 bases. CDR1 and CDR2 (germline): SGHNT, YYREEE (reference sequence). This CDR3 is built from 15 residues. Between the trimmed V and J ends, which lost 0 bases and 1 base, there was a span of 11 bases. In DNA, the CDR3 is TGTGCCAGCAGCTTGGGTCAGGGCCGGTCCTACGAGCAGTACTTC. Translated: CASSLGQGRSYEQYF.

The chain employs TRBV4-1 and TRBJ2-7; D gene ambiguous. The ends were cut back, 0 bases at V and 3 bases at J, with 6 bases in the middle. The CDR3 is 13 amino acids. CDR1 and CDR2 (germline): MGHRA, YSYEKL. The DNA for the CDR3 is TGCGCCAGCAGCCAAGAAGCTGGCTACGAGCAGTACTTC. This encodes CASSQEAGYEQYF.

The chain combines TRBV4-1 with TRBJ1-2, with 7 bases lining up with TRBD1. Germline V lookup: CDR1 MGHRA, CDR2 YSYEKL. The CDR3 covers 15 residues. The V segment lost 4 bases and the J segment 8 bases; nucleotides outside the gene matches: 13. The CDR3 region is CASSPQHRQGGGYTF. As DNA, the CDR3 is TGCGCCAGCAGCCCTCAACATCGACAGGGCGGCGGCTACACCTTC.

The chain links TRBV11-2 to TRBJ2-7; 11 bases align to TRBD2. With V trimmed by 6 bases and J by 3 bases, 4 bases remained unmatched. The CDR3 loop spans 14 amino acids. Germline CDR1 SGHAT, CDR2 FQNNGV. CDR3 amino acids: CASRKTSGSYEQYF. In nucleotides, the CDR3 is TGTGCCAGCAGGAAAACTAGCGGGAGCTACGAGCAGTACTTC.

The CDR3 nucleotides read TGTGCCAGCAGCTTGGAGTTGGTGTTCTCCTACGAGCAGTACTTC. Translation gives CASSLELVFSYEQYF. The rearrangement links TRBV5-6 to TRBJ2-7; no reliable D call. From germline, CDR1 is SGHDT and CDR2 YYEEEE. V lost 0 bases, J lost 0 bases, and 10 bases lay in between. The CDR3 contains 15 residues.

The gene calls are TRBV9 and TRBJ2-3; TRBD2 matches at 7 bases. This CDR3 contains 16 residues. The V gene end was trimmed by 0 bases and the J gene end by 0 bases; junction bases not matched to a gene: 4. CDR1 and CDR2 from the germline V gene are SGDLS and YYNGEE. CDR3: CASSVGPGGSTDTQYF. The CDR3 DNA is TGTGCCAGCAGCGTAGGGCCGGGGGGTAGCACAGATACGCAGTATTTT. Using reference TRBV9 and TRBJ2-3 for the parts outside the CDR3, the full variable domain is DSGVTQTPKHLITATGQRVTLRCSPRSGDLSVYWYQQSLDQGLQFLIQYYNGEERAKGNILERFSAQQFPDLHSELNLSSLELGDSALYFCASSVGPGGSTDTQYFGPGTRLTVL.

The chain employs TRBV6-1 and TRBJ2-1; D unresolved. Germline V lookup: CDR1 MNHNS, CDR2 SASEGT. This CDR3 spans 14 amino acids. Trimming shortened V by 3 bases and J by 10 bases, and 16 bases separated the two germline ends. The CDR3 spells CASSDVFENREQFF. The CDR3 nucleotides are TGTGCCAGCAGTGACGTGTTTGAGAATCGGGAGCAGTTCTTC.

This chain uses TRBV18 with TRBJ2-1, with no clear D. In germline, CDR1 is KGHSH, CDR2 LQKENI. The V end lost 0 bases, the J end lost 10 bases, and 13 bases lay between the germline ends. The CDR3 extends over 14 amino acids. The CDR3 bases are TGTGCCAGCTCACCACCGGCGGCCGGAGAAGAGCAGTTCTTC. This translates into CASSPPAAGEEQFF.

This clone is a singleton in its sample. The chain uses TRBV29-1 and TRBJ2-7; 9 bases are a match to TRBD2. Germline assignment: CDR1 SQVTM and CDR2 ANQGSEA. This CDR3 contains 15 residues. The junction had 12 bases not matched to a gene; V was cut back by 8 bases and J by 1 base. In DNA form, the CDR3 reads TGCAGCCACTTCCGGCGGGAGGGCCCATCCTACGAGCAGTACTTC. Translation: CSHFRREGPSYEQYF.

The chain combines TRBV7-2 with TRBJ2-2, with 10 bases that match TRBD2. The CDR3 has 18 residues. The germline V gene encodes CDR1 SGHTA and CDR2 FQGNSA. The junction had 16 bases not matched to a gene; V was cut back by 6 bases and J by 6 bases. For the CDR3, the DNA is TGTGCCAGCAGGTTAAACCCCTCACGGCTAGCGGGAGCCGGGGAGCTGTTTTTT. Translating it yields CASRLNPSRLAGAGELFF.

The chain combines TRBV7-2 with TRBJ2-7; possible D gene TRBD2, 6 bases. Trimming cost V 3 bases and J 2 bases, with 14 bases left between them. Germline CDR1 reads SGHTA; CDR2 reads FQGNSA. The CDR3 spans 15 residues. DNA for the CDR3: TGTGCCAGCAGCTTCATCGGGACTCCAACCTACGAGCAGTACTTC. Translated, it gives CASSFIGTPTYEQYF.

The chain combines TRBV10-1 with TRBJ2-1; 8 positions agree with TRBD2. Germline loops: CDR1 WNHNN, CDR2 SYGVQD (reference sequence). This CDR3 comprises 13 residues. Trimming removed 2 bases from V and 11 bases from J; junction bases left unmatched: 5. CDR3 coding DNA: TGCGCCAGCAGTGAGGTGTTAGCGGGGAAGCAGTTCTTC. Translating it yields CASSEVLAGKQFF.

This rearrangement joins TRBV6-5 to TRBJ2-7; D is uncertain. This CDR3 spans 13 amino acids. The V gene's germline CDR1 is MNHEY and CDR2 SVGAGI. The V and J ends lost 5 bases and 2 bases respectively, with 10 bases between them. The CDR3: CASSPTDPYEQYF. The CDR3 DNA reads TGTGCCAGCAGTCCAACAGATCCCTACGAGCAGTACTTC.